Given below is one T cell receptor beta chain in context. Its antigen remains unknown. The repertoire was sequenced with immunoSEQ multiplex PCR; TCRdb's copy has only in-frame clones and lacks some. This sample carries roughly 64,000 clones, roughly 82% of them seen once, and the ten largest clones take about 2%. The CDR3 spans 14 residues. V was cut by 0 bases and J by 8 bases, with 11 bases left in between. Germline lookup yields CDR1 MRHNA and CDR2 SNTAGT. The data were taken from a study of OX40 agonist ivuxolimab in advanced cancers. Study-wide results and caveats: The work left the antigen specificity of expanded peripheral T cells undetermined.

This sequence originates from an adult with an advanced solid tumor such as melanoma, head and neck, liver or kidney cancer. The sequences come from CD4+ or CD8+ T cells sorted from blood, collected in a trial of the OX40 agonist ivuxolimab. The rearrangement joins TRBV6-4 to TRBJ2-1; D possibly corresponds to TRBD2 (6 bases). CDR3 DNA: TGTGCCAGCAGTGACTCGGCGGGGCTTGATGAGCAGTTCTTC. Protein sequence: CASSDSAGLDEQFF.